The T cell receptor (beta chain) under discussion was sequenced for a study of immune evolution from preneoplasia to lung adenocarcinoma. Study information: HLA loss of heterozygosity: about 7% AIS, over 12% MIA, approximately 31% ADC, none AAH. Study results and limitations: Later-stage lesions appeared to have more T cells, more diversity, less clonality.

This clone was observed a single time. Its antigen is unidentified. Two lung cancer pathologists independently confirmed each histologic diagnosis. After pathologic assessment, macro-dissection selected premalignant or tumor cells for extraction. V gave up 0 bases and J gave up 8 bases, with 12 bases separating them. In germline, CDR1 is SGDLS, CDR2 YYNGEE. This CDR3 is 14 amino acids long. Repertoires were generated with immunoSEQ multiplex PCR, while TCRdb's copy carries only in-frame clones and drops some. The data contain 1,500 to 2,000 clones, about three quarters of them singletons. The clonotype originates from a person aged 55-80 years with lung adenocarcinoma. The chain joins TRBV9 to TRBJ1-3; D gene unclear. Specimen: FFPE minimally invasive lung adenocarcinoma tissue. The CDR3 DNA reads TGTGCCAGCAGCGTAGTGGCAGCACCAGACACCATATATTTT. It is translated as CASSVVAAPDTIYF.